The clone carrying this T cell receptor (beta chain) was recorded many times. The data originate from a study of identical twins. One entry per CDR3 protein, called by TCRdb with MiXCR from the 5' RACE reads. The sample records hundreds of thousands of distinct CDR3 sequences, 7.5% being singletons. These data also featured in a second study, about yellow fever vaccine responses in identical twins.

This TCR was recovered from a young woman in good health. Sequencing input: memory (CD45RO+) T cells sorted from blood.

CDR3 sequence (DNA): TGTGCCAGCAGCCAAGAACTAGCGGGGGGCACAGATACGCAGTATTTT. Translated: CASSQELAGGTDTQYF. V gene TRBV4-2 combines with J gene TRBJ2-3; 11 bases are a match to TRBD2. J lost 1 base, V lost 0 bases, and 0 bases had no gene match. The germline V gene encodes CDR1 LGHNA and CDR2 YNFKEQ. CDR3 length: 16 residues.